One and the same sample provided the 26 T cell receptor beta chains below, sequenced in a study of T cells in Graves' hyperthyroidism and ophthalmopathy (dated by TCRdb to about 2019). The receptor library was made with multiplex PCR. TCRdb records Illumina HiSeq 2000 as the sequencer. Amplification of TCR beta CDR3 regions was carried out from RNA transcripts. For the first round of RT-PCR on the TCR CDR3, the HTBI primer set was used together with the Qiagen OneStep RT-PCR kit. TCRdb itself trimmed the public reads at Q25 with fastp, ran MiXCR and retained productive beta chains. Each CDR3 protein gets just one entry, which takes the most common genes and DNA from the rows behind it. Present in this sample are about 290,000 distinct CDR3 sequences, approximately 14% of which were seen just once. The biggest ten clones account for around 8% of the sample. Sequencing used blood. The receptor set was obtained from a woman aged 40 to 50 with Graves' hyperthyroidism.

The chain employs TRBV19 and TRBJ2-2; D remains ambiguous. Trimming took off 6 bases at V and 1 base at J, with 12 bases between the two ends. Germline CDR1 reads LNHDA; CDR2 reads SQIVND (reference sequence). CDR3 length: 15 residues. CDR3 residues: CASRVIGQNTGELFF. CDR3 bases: TGTGCCAGTAGAGTAATAGGGCAGAACACCGGGGAGCTGTTTTTT.

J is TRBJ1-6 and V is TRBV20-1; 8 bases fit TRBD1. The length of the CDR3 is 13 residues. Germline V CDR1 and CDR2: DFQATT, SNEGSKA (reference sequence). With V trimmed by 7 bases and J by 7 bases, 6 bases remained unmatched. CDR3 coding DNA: TGCAGTGGACTGGACAGGGTCAATTCACCCCTCCACTTT. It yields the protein CSGLDRVNSPLHF.

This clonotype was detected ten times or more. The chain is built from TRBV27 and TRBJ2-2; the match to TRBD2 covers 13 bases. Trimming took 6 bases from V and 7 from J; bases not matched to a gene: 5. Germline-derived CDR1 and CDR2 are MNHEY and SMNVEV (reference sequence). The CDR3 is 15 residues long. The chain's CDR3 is CASRGLAGVVGELFF. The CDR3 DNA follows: TGTGCCAGCAGAGGACTAGCGGGAGTTGTCGGGGAGCTGTTTTTT.

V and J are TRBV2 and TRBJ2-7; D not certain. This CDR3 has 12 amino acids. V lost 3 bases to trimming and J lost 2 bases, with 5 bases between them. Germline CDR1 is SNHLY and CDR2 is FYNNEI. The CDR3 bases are TGTGCCAGCAGTGACGACCCCTACGAGCAGTACTTC. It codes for CASSDDPYEQYF.

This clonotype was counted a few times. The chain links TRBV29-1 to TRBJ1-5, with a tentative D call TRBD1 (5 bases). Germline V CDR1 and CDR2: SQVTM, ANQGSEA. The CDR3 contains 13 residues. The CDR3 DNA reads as TGCGGCGCGGGACGGTATAGCAATCAGCCCCAGCATTTT. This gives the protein CGAGRYSNQPQHF.

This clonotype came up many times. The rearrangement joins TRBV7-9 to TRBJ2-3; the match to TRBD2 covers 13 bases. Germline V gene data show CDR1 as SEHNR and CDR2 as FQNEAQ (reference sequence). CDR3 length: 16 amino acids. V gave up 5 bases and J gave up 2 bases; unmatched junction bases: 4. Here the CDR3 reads CASSKLAGGITDTQYF. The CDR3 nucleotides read TGTGCCAGCAGCAAACTAGCGGGAGGGATCACAGATACGCAGTATTTT.

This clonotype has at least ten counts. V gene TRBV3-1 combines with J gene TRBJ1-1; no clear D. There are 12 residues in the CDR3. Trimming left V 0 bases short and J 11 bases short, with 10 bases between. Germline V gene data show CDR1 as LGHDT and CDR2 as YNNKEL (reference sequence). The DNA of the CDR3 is TGTGCCAGCAGCCAAGAAGCCAGAAGGGCTTTCTTT. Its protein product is CASSQEARRAFF.

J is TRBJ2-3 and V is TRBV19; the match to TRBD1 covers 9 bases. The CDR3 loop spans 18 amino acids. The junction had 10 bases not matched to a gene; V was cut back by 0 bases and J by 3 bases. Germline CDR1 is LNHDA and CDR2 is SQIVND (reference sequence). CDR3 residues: CASSIDSVGQGETDTQYF. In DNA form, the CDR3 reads TGTGCCAGTAGTATAGATTCAGTGGGACAGGGAGAGACAGATACGCAGTATTTT.

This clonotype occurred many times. In DNA, the CDR3 is TGTGCCAGCAGTGGACTAGCGGCAATCCAAGAGACCCAGTACTTC. As protein: CASSGLAAIQETQYF. This chain joins TRBV2 and TRBJ2-5, with 9 nucleotides matching TRBD2. Unmatched junction bases numbered 4, after V lost 4 bases and J lost 1 base. This CDR3 comprises 15 residues. Looked up from germline, CDR1 is SNHLY and CDR2 is FYNNEI.

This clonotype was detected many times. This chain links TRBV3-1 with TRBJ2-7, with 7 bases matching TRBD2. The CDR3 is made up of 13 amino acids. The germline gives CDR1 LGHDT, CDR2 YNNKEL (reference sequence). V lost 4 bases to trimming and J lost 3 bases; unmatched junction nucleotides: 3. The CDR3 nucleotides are TGTGCCAGCAGCCGGACTAGGCACTACGAGCAGTACTTC. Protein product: CASSRTRHYEQYF.

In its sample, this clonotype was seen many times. DNA for the CDR3: TGTGCCAGCAGCCAAGTGCCCATGGGTCCCGATGAGCAGTTCTTC. This translates into CASSQVPMGPDEQFF. The chain combines TRBV3-1 with TRBJ2-1; no clear D. CDR1 LGHDT and CDR2 YNNKEL come from the germline V gene (reference sequence). V dropped 1 base and J dropped 8 bases, with 15 bases sitting between them. This CDR3 is built from 15 residues.

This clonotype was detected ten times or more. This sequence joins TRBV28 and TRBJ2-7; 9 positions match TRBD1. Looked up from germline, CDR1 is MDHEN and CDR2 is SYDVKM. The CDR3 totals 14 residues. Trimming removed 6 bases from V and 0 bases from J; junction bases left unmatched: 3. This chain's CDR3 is CASSLTGGSYEQYF. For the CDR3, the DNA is TGTGCCAGCAGCTTGACAGGGGGCTCCTACGAGCAGTACTTC.

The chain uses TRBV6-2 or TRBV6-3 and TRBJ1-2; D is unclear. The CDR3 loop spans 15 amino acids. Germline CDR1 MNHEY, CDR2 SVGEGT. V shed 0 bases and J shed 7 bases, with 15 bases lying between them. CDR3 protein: CASSYSPGSGSGYTF. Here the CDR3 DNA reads TGTGCCAGCAGTTACTCCCCCGGATCGGGGAGTGGCTACACCTTC.

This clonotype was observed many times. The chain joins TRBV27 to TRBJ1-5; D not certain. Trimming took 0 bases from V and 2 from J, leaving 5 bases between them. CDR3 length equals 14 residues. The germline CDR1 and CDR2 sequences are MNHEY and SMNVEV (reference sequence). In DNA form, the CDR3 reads TGTGCCAGCAGTTTATCGAACGGCAATCAGCCCCAGCATTTT. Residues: CASSLSNGNQPQHF.

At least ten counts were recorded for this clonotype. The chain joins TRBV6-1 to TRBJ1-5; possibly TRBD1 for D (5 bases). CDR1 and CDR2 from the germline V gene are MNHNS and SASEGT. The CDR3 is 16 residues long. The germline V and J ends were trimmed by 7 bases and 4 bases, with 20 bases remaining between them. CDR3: CASTPTPGQANQPQHF. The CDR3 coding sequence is TGTGCCAGCACCCCGACCCCAGGGCAGGCAAATCAGCCCCAGCATTTT.

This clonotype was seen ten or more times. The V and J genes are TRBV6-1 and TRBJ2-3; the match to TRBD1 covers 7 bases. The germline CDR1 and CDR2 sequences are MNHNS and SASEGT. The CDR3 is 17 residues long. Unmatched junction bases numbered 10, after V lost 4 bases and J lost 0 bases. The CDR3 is CASSGSSGTDSTDTQYF. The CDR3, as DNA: TGTGCCAGCAGTGGATCTTCCGGGACAGATAGCACAGATACGCAGTATTTT.

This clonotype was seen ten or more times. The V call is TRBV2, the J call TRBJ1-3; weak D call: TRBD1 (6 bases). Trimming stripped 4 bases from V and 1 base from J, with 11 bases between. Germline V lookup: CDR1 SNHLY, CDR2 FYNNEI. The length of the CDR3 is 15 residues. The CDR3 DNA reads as TGTGCCAGCAGTGTGGGGGGCATTTCTGGAAACACCATATATTTT. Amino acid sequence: CASSVGGISGNTIYF.

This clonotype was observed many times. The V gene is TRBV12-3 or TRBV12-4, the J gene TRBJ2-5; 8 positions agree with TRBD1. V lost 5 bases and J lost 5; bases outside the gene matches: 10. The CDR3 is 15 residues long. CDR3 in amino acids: CASSPARQGAETQYF. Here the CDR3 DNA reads TGTGCCAGCAGTCCCGCTCGGCAGGGGGCCGAGACCCAGTACTTC.

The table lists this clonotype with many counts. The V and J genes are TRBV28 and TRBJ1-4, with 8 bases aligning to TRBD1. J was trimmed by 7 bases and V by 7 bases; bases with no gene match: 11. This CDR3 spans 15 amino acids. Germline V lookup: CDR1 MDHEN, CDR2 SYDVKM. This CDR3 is CASKKMGQESEKLFF. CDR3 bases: TGTGCCAGCAAAAAAATGGGACAGGAAAGTGAAAAACTGTTTTTT.

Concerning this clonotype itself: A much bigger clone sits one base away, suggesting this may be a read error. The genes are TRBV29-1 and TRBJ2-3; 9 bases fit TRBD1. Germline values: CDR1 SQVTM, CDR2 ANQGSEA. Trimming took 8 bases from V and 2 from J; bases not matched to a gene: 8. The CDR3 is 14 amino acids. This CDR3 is CSRSQGAYTDTQYF. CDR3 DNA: TGCAGCAGATCACAGGGGGCCTACACAGATACGCAGTATTTT.

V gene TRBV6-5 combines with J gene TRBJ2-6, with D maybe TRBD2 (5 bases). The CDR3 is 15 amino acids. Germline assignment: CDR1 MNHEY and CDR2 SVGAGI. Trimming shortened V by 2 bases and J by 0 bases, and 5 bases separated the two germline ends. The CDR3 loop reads CASSYEGSGANVLTF. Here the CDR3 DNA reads TGTGCCAGCAGTTACGAGGGCTCTGGGGCCAACGTCCTGACTTTC.

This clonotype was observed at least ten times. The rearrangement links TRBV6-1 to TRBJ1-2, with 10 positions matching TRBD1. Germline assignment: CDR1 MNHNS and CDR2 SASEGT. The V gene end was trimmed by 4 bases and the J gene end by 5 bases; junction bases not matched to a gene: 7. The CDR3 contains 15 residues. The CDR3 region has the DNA TGTGCCAGCAGTGGAAGTGGGACAGGGGATTATGGCTACACCTTC. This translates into CASSGSGTGDYGYTF.

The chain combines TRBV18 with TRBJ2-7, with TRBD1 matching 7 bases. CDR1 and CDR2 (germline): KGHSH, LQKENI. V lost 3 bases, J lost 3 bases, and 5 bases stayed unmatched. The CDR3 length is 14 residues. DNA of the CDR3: TGTGCCAGCTCACCGACAGGGAAGGGCTACGAGCAGTACTTC. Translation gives CASSPTGKGYEQYF.

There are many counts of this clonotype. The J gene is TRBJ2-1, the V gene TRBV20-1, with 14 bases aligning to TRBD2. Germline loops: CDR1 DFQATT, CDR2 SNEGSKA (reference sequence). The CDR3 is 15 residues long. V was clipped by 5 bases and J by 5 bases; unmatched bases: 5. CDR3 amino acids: CSAARLAGGDNEQFF. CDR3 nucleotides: TGCAGTGCTGCCCGACTAGCGGGAGGGGACAATGAGCAGTTCTTC.

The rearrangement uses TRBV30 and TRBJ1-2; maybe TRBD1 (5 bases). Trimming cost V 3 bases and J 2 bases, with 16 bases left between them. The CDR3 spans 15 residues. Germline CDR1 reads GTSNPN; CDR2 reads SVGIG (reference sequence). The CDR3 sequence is CAWRGVGASNYGYTF. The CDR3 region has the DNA TGTGCCTGGAGGGGTGTAGGGGCGTCAAACTATGGCTACACCTTC.

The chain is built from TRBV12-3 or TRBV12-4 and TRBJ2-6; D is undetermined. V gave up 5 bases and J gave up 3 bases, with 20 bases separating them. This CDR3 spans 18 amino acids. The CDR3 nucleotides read TGTGCCAGCAGTCCCCGGCCCCTGGGATCTCGTGGGGCCAACGTCCTGACTTTC. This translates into CASSPRPLGSRGANVLTF.